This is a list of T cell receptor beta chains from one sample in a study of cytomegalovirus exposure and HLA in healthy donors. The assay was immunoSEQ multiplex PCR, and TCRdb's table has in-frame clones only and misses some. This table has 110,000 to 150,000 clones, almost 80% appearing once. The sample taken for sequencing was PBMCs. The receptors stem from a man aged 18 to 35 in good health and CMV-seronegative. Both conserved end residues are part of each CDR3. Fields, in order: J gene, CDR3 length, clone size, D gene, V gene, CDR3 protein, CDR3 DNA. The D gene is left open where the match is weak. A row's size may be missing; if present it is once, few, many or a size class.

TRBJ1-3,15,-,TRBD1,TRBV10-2,CASSDRGSSGNTIYF,TGCGCCAGCAGTGACAGGGGGAGCTCTGGAAACACCATATATTTT
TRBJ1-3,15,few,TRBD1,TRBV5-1,CASSPGDRGADTIYF,TGCGCCAGCAGCCCGGGGGACAGGGGAGCTGACACCATATATTTT
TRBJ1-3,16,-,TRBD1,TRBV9,CASSNRDREAGNTIYF,TGTGCCAGCAGCAACCGGGACAGGGAAGCTGGAAACACCATATATTTT
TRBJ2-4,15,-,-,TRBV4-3,CASSPQGGAKNIQYF,TGCGCCAGCAGCCCACAGGGGGGGGCCAAAAACATTCAGTACTTC
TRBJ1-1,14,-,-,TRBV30,CAWSGGGMNTEAFF,TGTGCCTGGAGTGGGGGCGGTATGAACACTGAAGCTTTCTTT
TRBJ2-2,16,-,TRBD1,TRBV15,CATRTGGVGGTGELFF,TGTGCCACTAGGACAGGGGGCGTCGGTGGGACCGGGGAGCTGTTTTTT
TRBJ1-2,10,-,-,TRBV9,CASSGWGLSF,TGTGCCAGCAGCGGATGGGGACTCTCCTTC
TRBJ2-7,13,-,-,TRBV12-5,CASGLVMPGEQYF,TGTGCTAGTGGTTTGGTAATGCCCGGCGAGCAGTACTTC
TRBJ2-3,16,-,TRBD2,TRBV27,CASSRNSGGAVDTQYF,TGTGCCAGCAGCCGTAATAGCGGGGGGGCCGTAGATACGCAGTATTTT
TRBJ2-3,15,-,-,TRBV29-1,CSAQGRGDLIDTQYF,TGCAGCGCCCAAGGCAGGGGAGATCTGATAGATACGCAGTATTTT
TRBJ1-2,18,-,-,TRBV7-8,CASSLILRTGRKHYGYTF,TGTGCCAGCAGCCTCATCTTACGTACAGGGCGCAAGCACTATGGCTACACCTTC
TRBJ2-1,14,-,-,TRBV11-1,CASSLTSSYNEQFF,TGTGCCAGCAGCTTGACAAGCTCCTACAATGAGCAGTTCTTC
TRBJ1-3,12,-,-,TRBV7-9,CSSSSTSDTIYF,TGTTCCAGCAGCTCGACTTCGGACACCATATATTTT
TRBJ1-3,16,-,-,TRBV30,CAWSSWGGISGNTIYF,TGTGCCTGGAGTAGTTGGGGCGGCATCTCTGGAAACACCATATATTTT
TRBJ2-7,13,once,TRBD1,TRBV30,CAWKGQGWGEQYF,TGTGCCTGGAAGGGACAGGGGTGGGGCGAGCAGTACTTC
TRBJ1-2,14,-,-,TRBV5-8,CASSFTTANYGYTF,TGTGCCAGCAGCTTCACGACTGCTAACTATGGCTACACCTTC
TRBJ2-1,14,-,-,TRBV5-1,CASSLGQDYNEQFF,TGCGCCAGCAGCTTGGGGCAGGACTACAATGAGCAGTTCTTC
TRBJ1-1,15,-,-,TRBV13,CASSLAGGWGTEAFF,TGTGCCAGCAGCTTAGCCGGGGGGTGGGGAACTGAAGCTTTCTTT
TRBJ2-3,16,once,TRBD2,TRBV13,CASSLETSGTTDTQYF,TGTGCCAGCAGCTTAGAAACTAGCGGAACCACAGATACGCAGTATTTT
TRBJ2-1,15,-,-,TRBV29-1,CSGTPMKGPYNEQFF,TGCAGCGGGACTCCGATGAAGGGTCCCTACAATGAGCAGTTCTTC
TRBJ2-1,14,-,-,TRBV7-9,CASSLAPGRNEQFF,TGTGCCAGCAGCTTAGCGCCAGGGCGCAATGAGCAGTTCTTC
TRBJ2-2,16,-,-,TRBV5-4,CASRGGAGRNTGELFF,TGTGCCAGCAGAGGGGGTGCCGGCAGGAACACCGGGGAGCTGTTTTTT
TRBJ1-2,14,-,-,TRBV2,CASSEIWGEGGYTF,TGTGCCAGCAGTGAGATTTGGGGGGAAGGCGGCTACACCTTC
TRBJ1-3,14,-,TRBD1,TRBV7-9,CASSSGTAGNTIYF,TGTGCCAGCAGCTCCGGGACAGCTGGAAACACCATATATTTT
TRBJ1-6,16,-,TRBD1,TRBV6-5,CASSFGQGALSSPLHF,TGTGCCAGCAGTTTCGGACAGGGGGCTCTTAGTTCACCCCTCCACTTT
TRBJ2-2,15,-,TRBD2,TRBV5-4,CASSFSGGRTGELFF,TGTGCCAGCAGCTTTAGCGGGGGCCGCACCGGGGAGCTGTTTTTT
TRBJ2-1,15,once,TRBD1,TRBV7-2,CASSFGQVGTDEQFF,TGTGCCAGCAGCTTTGGACAGGTGGGTACGGATGAGCAGTTCTTC
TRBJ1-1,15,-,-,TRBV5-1,CASSLGAGQNKEAFF,TGCGCCAGCAGCTTGGGGGCCGGACAGAATAAAGAAGCTTTCTTT
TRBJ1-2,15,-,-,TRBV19,CASRSNRVLDYGYTF,TGTGCCAGTAGGTCGAACAGGGTGCTCGACTATGGCTACACCTTC
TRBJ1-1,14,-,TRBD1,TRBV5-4,CASSWDRLNTEAFF,TGTGCCAGCAGCTGGGACAGATTGAACACTGAAGCTTTCTTT
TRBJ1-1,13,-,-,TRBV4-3,CASSLGQYTEAFF,TGCGCCAGCAGCCTTGGACAGTACACTGAAGCTTTCTTT
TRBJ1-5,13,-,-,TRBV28,CASSQGINQPQHF,TGTGCCAGCAGTCAGGGAATCAATCAGCCCCAGCATTTT
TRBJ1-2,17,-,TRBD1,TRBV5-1,CASRREMDRVKVYGYTF,TGCGCCAGCAGGAGGGAGATGGACAGGGTGAAAGTCTATGGCTACACCTTC
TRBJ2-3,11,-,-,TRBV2,CASSFTDTQYF,TGTGCCAGCAGCTTCACAGATACGCAGTATTTT
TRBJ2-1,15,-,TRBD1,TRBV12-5,CASGSGQGTYNEQFF,TGTGCTAGTGGTTCAGGACAGGGCACCTACAATGAGCAGTTCTTC
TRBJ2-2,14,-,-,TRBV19,CASNRWGRTGELFF,TGTGCCAGTAATAGATGGGGGAGGACCGGGGAGCTGTTTTTT
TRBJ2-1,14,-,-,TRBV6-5,CASSYSSGIHEQFF,TGTGCCAGCAGTTACTCGTCGGGGATCCATGAGCAGTTCTTC
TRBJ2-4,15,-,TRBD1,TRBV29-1,CSAHLTGEAKNIQYF,TGCAGCGCGCACCTTACAGGGGAAGCCAAAAACATTCAGTACTTC
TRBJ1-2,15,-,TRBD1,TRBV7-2,CASSTRRQGIYGYTF,TGTGCCAGCAGCACCCGGCGACAGGGAATCTATGGCTACACCTTC
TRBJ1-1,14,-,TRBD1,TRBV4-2,CASSQGQVNTEAFF,TGTGCCAGCAGCCAGGGACAGGTAAACACTGAAGCTTTCTTT
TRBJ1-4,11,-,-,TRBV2,CASPAGGKLFF,TGTGCCAGTCCCGCGGGGGGAAAACTGTTTTTT
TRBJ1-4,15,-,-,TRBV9,CASSVGEGTDEKLFF,TGTGCCAGCAGCGTAGGGGAGGGGACGGATGAAAAACTGTTTTTT
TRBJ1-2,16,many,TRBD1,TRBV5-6,CASSLVWGQGRQGYTF,TGTGCCAGCAGCTTGGTTTGGGGACAGGGGAGACAGGGCTACACCTTC
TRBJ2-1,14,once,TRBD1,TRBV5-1,CASSWTGSLDEQFF,TGCGCCAGCAGCTGGACAGGGAGCCTCGATGAGCAGTTCTTC
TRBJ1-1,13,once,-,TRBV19,CASSKNRAEGAFF,TGTGCCAGTAGTAAAAACAGGGCAGAGGGAGCTTTCTTT
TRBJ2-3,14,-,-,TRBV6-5,CASSLAAGTDTQYF,TGTGCCAGCAGCTTAGCGGCGGGGACAGATACGCAGTATTTT
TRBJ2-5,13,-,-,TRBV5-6,CASSREVHETQYF,TGTGCCAGCAGCCGCGAAGTTCATGAGACCCAGTACTTC
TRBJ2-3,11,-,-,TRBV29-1,CSVRAGNTQYF,TGCAGCGTACGAGCAGGGAATACGCAGTATTTT
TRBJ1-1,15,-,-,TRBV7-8,CASSPYGGPNTEAFF,TGTGCCAGCAGCCCTTACGGGGGGCCGAACACTGAAGCTTTCTTT
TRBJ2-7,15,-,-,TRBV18,CASSPPGRVGNEQYF,TGTGCCAGCTCACCACCGGGCAGGGTTGGCAACGAGCAGTACTTC
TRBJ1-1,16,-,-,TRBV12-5,CASGLVPGGLNTEAFF,TGTGCTAGTGGTTTGGTTCCGGGGGGGTTGAACACTGAAGCTTTCTTT
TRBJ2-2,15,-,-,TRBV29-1,CSVEKRGANTGELFF,TGCAGCGTTGAAAAACGGGGTGCGAACACCGGGGAGCTGTTTTTT
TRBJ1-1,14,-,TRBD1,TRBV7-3,CASSVGQGNTEAFF,TGTGCCAGCAGCGTGGGACAGGGCAACACTGAAGCTTTCTTT